This TCR beta chain appears in the sequencing data of a study of OX40 agonist ivuxolimab in advanced cancers. The V gene's germline CDR1 is SQVTM and CDR2 ANQGSEA. The CDR3 contains 14 residues. The V and J ends lost 5 bases and 3 bases, in that order; junction bases with no gene match: 9. Measured with immunoSEQ multiplex PCR; TCRdb has only the in-frame clones, and not every one. Of about 70,000 clones listed, roughly 80% are singletons. The starting material was CD4+ or CD8+ T cells sorted from blood, obtained in a trial of the OX40 agonist ivuxolimab. V usage is TRBV29-1 and J usage is TRBJ1-2; 7 nucleotides match TRBD1. The TCR sequence derives from an adult with an advanced solid tumor such as melanoma, head and neck, liver or kidney cancer. CDR3 DNA sequence: TGCAGCGTTATGAAGGCAGGGGGAGACTATGGCTACACCTTC. Translation: CSVMKAGGDYGYTF. The full variable domain, with the rest looked up from reference TRBV29-1 and TRBJ1-2, is SAVISQKPSRDICQRGTSLTIQCQVDSQVTMMFWYRQQPGQSLTLIATANQGSEATYESGFVIDKFPISRPNLTFSTLTVSNMSPEDSSIYLCSVMKAGGDYGYTFGSGTRLTVV.